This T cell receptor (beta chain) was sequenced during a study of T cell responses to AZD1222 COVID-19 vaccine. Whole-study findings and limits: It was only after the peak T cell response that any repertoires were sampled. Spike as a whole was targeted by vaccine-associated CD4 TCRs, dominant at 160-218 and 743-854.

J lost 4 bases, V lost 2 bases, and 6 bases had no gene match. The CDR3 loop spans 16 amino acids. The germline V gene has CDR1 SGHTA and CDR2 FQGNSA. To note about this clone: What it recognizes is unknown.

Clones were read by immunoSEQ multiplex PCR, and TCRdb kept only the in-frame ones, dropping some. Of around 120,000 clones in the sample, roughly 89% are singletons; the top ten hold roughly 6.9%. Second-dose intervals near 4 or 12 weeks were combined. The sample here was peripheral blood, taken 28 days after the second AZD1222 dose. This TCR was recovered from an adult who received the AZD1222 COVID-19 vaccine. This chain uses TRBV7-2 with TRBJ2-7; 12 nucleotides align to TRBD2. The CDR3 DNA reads TGTGCCAGCAGCTTAAAGCGACTAGCGGGAGAATACGAGCAGTACTTC. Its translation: CASSLKRLAGEYEQYF.